This T cell receptor (beta chain) was captured by sequencing in a study of shared clonotypes between healthy human individuals. Study-level points and caveats: Rarefaction demonstrated incomplete sorted-subset sequencing despite large depth. The sharing of roughly 5% of naive CD4 clonotypes was seen across several donors. The generation probabilities recorded for non-shared clonotypes fell below those of clonotypes shared by all four donors. Naive subsets generally exceeded memory subsets in estimated richness.

As for this clone: Its antigen is unknown.

Repertoires were generated with immunoSEQ multiplex PCR, while TCRdb's copy carries only in-frame clones and drops some. Here the sample spans more than 2 million clones, approximately 96% being singletons. V lost 1 base, J lost 9 bases, and 4 bases stayed unmatched. The CDR3 has 15 residues. Germline CDR1 and CDR2: MNHEY and SMNVEV (reference sequence). The V call is TRBV27, the J call TRBJ1-6, with 9 bases that match TRBD1. This TCR was sampled from a man in his late teens or twenties in good health. Specimen: naive CD4+ T cells sorted from blood. Regarding subset: CD45RA+ positively selected. CDR3 sequence: CASSLYTGGPSPLHF. The CDR3 nucleotides read TGTGCCAGCAGTTTATATACAGGGGGCCCTTCACCCCTCCACTTT.